This is a list of T cell receptor beta chains from one sample in a study of blood T cell repertoires in COVID-19. Profiled with immunoSEQ multiplex PCR; TCRdb holds only in-frame clones, not every one. The data show 650,000 to 800,000 clones, 85% to 90% seen once. The sequenced sample consisted of peripheral blood. These receptors originate from a woman aged 18-35 years with acute or convalescent COVID-19. The CDR3 runs from the conserved cysteine through the conserved F or W. A D gene is named only where the DNA matches it firmly. Rows give clone size only sometimes, using once, few, many, or a class for an expanded clone.

CDR3 DNA: TGTGCCAGCAGCTGGAAGGGAGGGACGAACACTGAAGCTTTCTTT
CDR3 protein: CASSWKGGTNTEAFF
clone size: .
D gene: .
J gene: TRBJ1-1
V gene: TRBV5-6

CDR3 DNA: TGTGCCTGGAGTCCAGGGGGCCCAGATACGCAGTATTTT
CDR3 protein: CAWSPGGPDTQYF
clone size: .
D gene: TRBD1
J gene: TRBJ2-3
V gene: TRBV30

CDR3 DNA: TGCGCCAGCAGCCAAGAAGGCGGGGGGGTAAGAGATACGCAGTATTTT
CDR3 protein: CASSQEGGGVRDTQYF
clone size: once
D gene: TRBD2
J gene: TRBJ2-3
V gene: TRBV4-1

CDR3 DNA: TGTGCCAGCAGGCTTACGGGTAATTCACCCCTCCACTTT
CDR3 protein: CASRLTGNSPLHF
clone size: .
D gene: .
J gene: TRBJ1-6
V gene: TRBV4-2

CDR3 DNA: TGTGCCAGCAGCCCTAAGAGGCCCCGACGAACAACAGATACGCAGTATTTT
CDR3 protein: CASSPKRPRRTTDTQYF
clone size: .
D gene: .
J gene: TRBJ2-3
V gene: TRBV5-5

CDR3 DNA: TGTGCCAGCGGGGACAGGGGGCTGTATGAGCAGTTCTTC
CDR3 protein: CASGDRGLYEQFF
clone size: .
D gene: TRBD1
J gene: TRBJ2-1
V gene: TRBV3-1/TRBV3-2

CDR3 DNA: TGTGCCACCAGTGACACGGACAGGCCCCAGCCCCAGCATTTT
CDR3 protein: CATSDTDRPQPQHF
clone size: few
D gene: TRBD1
J gene: TRBJ1-5
V gene: TRBV24-1

CDR3 DNA: TGCGCCAGCAGCTTGGGGACAGCTATTACTAACTATGGCTACACCTTC
CDR3 protein: CASSLGTAITNYGYTF
clone size: .
D gene: .
J gene: TRBJ1-2
V gene: TRBV5-1

CDR3 DNA: TGTGCCAGCCGGACCCCAGCGGCCTTCAATGAGCAGTTCTTC
CDR3 protein: CASRTPAAFNEQFF
clone size: .
D gene: .
J gene: TRBJ2-1
V gene: TRBV2

CDR3 DNA: TGTGCCAGCAGCCATTCGGGGGGCGGGGGAGTGCGGGAGCAGTACTTC
CDR3 protein: CASSHSGGGGVREQYF
clone size: once
D gene: .
J gene: TRBJ2-7
V gene: TRBV3-1/TRBV3-2

CDR3 DNA: TGTGCCATCAGTGGAGGGACAGGTCCTAAAGAGACCCAGTACTTC
CDR3 protein: CAISGGTGPKETQYF
clone size: .
D gene: TRBD1
J gene: TRBJ2-5
V gene: TRBV10-3

CDR3 DNA: TGCAGCGTCCCTGGGAGTACCTTC
CDR3 protein: CSVPGSTF
clone size: .
D gene: .
J gene: TRBJ1-2
V gene: TRBV29-1

CDR3 DNA: TGTGCCAGCAGTCACGGGAGGCCTCCGAACACTGAAGCTTTCTTT
CDR3 protein: CASSHGRPPNTEAFF
clone size: .
D gene: .
J gene: TRBJ1-1
V gene: TRBV7-9

CDR3 DNA: TGTGCCAGTAGCACGACAGGGGGTGCCTACGAGCAGTACTTC
CDR3 protein: CASSTTGGAYEQYF
clone size: many
D gene: TRBD1
J gene: TRBJ2-7
V gene: TRBV19

CDR3 DNA: TGTGCCAGCAGCTTAGTGGGAGGGTTAGGAGATACGCAGTATTTT
CDR3 protein: CASSLVGGLGDTQYF
clone size: .
D gene: TRBD2
J gene: TRBJ2-3
V gene: TRBV7-6

CDR3 DNA: TGTGCCAGCAGCAAAAGGAGGGGAGGCAATCAGCCCCAGCATTTT
CDR3 protein: CASSKRRGGNQPQHF
clone size: .
D gene: .
J gene: TRBJ1-5
V gene: TRBV21-1

CDR3 DNA: TGTGCCAGCAGCCCCACTAGCGGGGGGAACACCGGGGAGCTGTTTTTT
CDR3 protein: CASSPTSGGNTGELFF
clone size: once
D gene: TRBD2
J gene: TRBJ2-2
V gene: TRBV11-1

CDR3 DNA: TGTGCCAGCAGCTCAGAGGATGGACAGGTTTCGACTAACTATGGCTACACCTTC
CDR3 protein: CASSSEDGQVSTNYGYTF
clone size: .
D gene: TRBD1
J gene: TRBJ1-2
V gene: TRBV13

CDR3 DNA: TGTGCCAGTAACATGGGCAGGGGGGCTGGAAACACCATATATTTT
CDR3 protein: CASNMGRGAGNTIYF
clone size: .
D gene: TRBD1
J gene: TRBJ1-3
V gene: TRBV19

CDR3 DNA: TGTGCCAGCAGCTTGAGCGACCCGAGGGTAAAACTGTTTTTT
CDR3 protein: CASSLSDPRVKLFF
clone size: .
D gene: .
J gene: TRBJ1-4
V gene: TRBV5-5

CDR3 DNA: TGCGCCAGCAGCCCTCATCTCCTAGGATCAGATACGCAGTATTTT
CDR3 protein: CASSPHLLGSDTQYF
clone size: .
D gene: .
J gene: TRBJ2-3
V gene: TRBV4-3

CDR3 DNA: TGTGCCAGCAGCTTAGCCCGGACTAGTGGTACAGATACGCAGTATTTT
CDR3 protein: CASSLARTSGTDTQYF
clone size: .
D gene: TRBD2
J gene: TRBJ2-3
V gene: TRBV7-6

CDR3 DNA: TGTGCCAGCAGCCCACCCGGACAGGGAAGGAGTGGCTACACCTTC
CDR3 protein: CASSPPGQGRSGYTF
clone size: once
D gene: TRBD1
J gene: TRBJ1-2
V gene: TRBV6-5

CDR3 DNA: TGTGCCTGGAGTGTGGGGGCATTTCCTGAAGCTTTCTTT
CDR3 protein: CAWSVGAFPEAFF
clone size: .
D gene: .
J gene: TRBJ1-1
V gene: TRBV30

CDR3 DNA: TGTGCCAGCAGCCAAGATATCGCGGTATATGGCTACACCTTC
CDR3 protein: CASSQDIAVYGYTF
clone size: .
D gene: .
J gene: TRBJ1-2
V gene: TRBV3-1/TRBV3-2

CDR3 DNA: TGCGCCAGCAGCCGGACGGGACAGTCGAACACTGAAGCTTTCTTT
CDR3 protein: CASSRTGQSNTEAFF
clone size: .
D gene: TRBD1
J gene: TRBJ1-1
V gene: TRBV4-1

CDR3 DNA: TGTGCCAGCAGCCAAGATCCCAGGGACAGGTTCACTGAAGCTTTCTTT
CDR3 protein: CASSQDPRDRFTEAFF
clone size: .
D gene: TRBD1
J gene: TRBJ1-1
V gene: TRBV14

CDR3 DNA: TGTGCCAGCAGCCCGCGGGTCCCCTACGAGCAGTACTTC
CDR3 protein: CASSPRVPYEQYF
clone size: .
D gene: .
J gene: TRBJ2-7
V gene: TRBV7-9

CDR3 DNA: TGTGCCAGCAGCCAGAATAGCAATCAGCCCCAGCATTTT
CDR3 protein: CASSQNSNQPQHF
clone size: .
D gene: .
J gene: TRBJ1-5
V gene: TRBV11-2

CDR3 DNA: TGTGCCATCAGTGGGAGGGTCGGGGCAGATACGCAGTATTTT
CDR3 protein: CAISGRVGADTQYF
clone size: .
D gene: .
J gene: TRBJ2-3
V gene: TRBV10-3

CDR3 DNA: TGTGCCAGCAGCTTAACGCGGGGCTCTCGGGAAAAACTGTTTTTT
CDR3 protein: CASSLTRGSREKLFF
clone size: .
D gene: .
J gene: TRBJ1-4
V gene: TRBV7-9

CDR3 DNA: TGTGCCAGCAGTAAGGCGGGACAGGGGAGAGATACGCAGTATTTT
CDR3 protein: CASSKAGQGRDTQYF
clone size: .
D gene: TRBD1
J gene: TRBJ2-3
V gene: TRBV25-1

CDR3 DNA: TGTGCCAGCAGCTTGAACAGCGAGCAGTACTTC
CDR3 protein: CASSLNSEQYF
clone size: few
D gene: .
J gene: TRBJ2-7
V gene: TRBV5-6

CDR3 DNA: TGCAGCGTTCCCACAGGGTTCTATGGCTACACCTTC
CDR3 protein: CSVPTGFYGYTF
clone size: once
D gene: .
J gene: TRBJ1-2
V gene: TRBV29-1

CDR3 DNA: TGTGCCAGCAGCCCGGGACTGCGTGCCTACGAGCAGTACTTC
CDR3 protein: CASSPGLRAYEQYF
clone size: once
D gene: .
J gene: TRBJ2-7
V gene: TRBV13

CDR3 DNA: TGTGCCAGCAGCCTAGGCAGGGTGGATGGCTACACCTTC
CDR3 protein: CASSLGRVDGYTF
clone size: .
D gene: .
J gene: TRBJ1-2
V gene: TRBV7-2

CDR3 DNA: TGTGCCAGTAGTATGGGTAGGGGATCACCCCTCCACTTT
CDR3 protein: CASSMGRGSPLHF
clone size: .
D gene: .
J gene: TRBJ1-6
V gene: TRBV19

CDR3 DNA: TGTGCCAGCAGTGAAGATCGGCAGCCCCAGCATTTT
CDR3 protein: CASSEDRQPQHF
clone size: .
D gene: .
J gene: TRBJ1-5
V gene: TRBV2

CDR3 DNA: TGTGCCAGCAGTTACTCGGGTAGGCGGGACCAAGAGACCCAGTACTTC
CDR3 protein: CASSYSGRRDQETQYF
clone size: .
D gene: .
J gene: TRBJ2-5
V gene: TRBV6-5

CDR3 DNA: TGCGCCAGCAGCGTCGGACAGCATAATGAAAAACTGTTTTTT
CDR3 protein: CASSVGQHNEKLFF
clone size: .
D gene: .
J gene: TRBJ1-4
V gene: TRBV5-1

CDR3 DNA: TGTGCCACCAGCAGAGATCTACAGGGGGTCACCTACGAGCAGTACTTC
CDR3 protein: CATSRDLQGVTYEQYF
clone size: .
D gene: TRBD1
J gene: TRBJ2-7
V gene: TRBV15

CDR3 DNA: TGTGCCAGCAGCTGGGGCGGGACAGGGAATGAAAAACTGTTTTTT
CDR3 protein: CASSWGGTGNEKLFF
clone size: .
D gene: TRBD1
J gene: TRBJ1-4
V gene: TRBV5-6

CDR3 DNA: TGTGCCAGCAGCTCTGGGGGCCGCCTCGGCAATCAGCCCCAGCATTTT
CDR3 protein: CASSSGGRLGNQPQHF
clone size: .
D gene: .
J gene: TRBJ1-5
V gene: TRBV7-9

CDR3 DNA: TGTGCCAGCTCACCTCGTGTTGGAGGCGACACTGAAGCTTTCTTT
CDR3 protein: CASSPRVGGDTEAFF
clone size: .
D gene: .
J gene: TRBJ1-1
V gene: TRBV18

CDR3 DNA: TGTGCCAGCACCGCCTCCGGGGGGCTGGTCACTGAAGCTTTCTTT
CDR3 protein: CASTASGGLVTEAFF
clone size: .
D gene: .
J gene: TRBJ1-1
V gene: TRBV9

CDR3 DNA: TGTGCCAGCAAGCGGAGCACAGATACGCAGTATTTT
CDR3 protein: CASKRSTDTQYF
clone size: .
D gene: .
J gene: TRBJ2-3
V gene: TRBV2

CDR3 DNA: TGTGCCAGCAGCCAAGATATCCCCCCCCACTTAGCGAGCGAGCAGTACTTC
CDR3 protein: CASSQDIPPHLASEQYF
clone size: once
D gene: .
J gene: TRBJ2-7
V gene: TRBV3-1/TRBV3-2

CDR3 DNA: TGTGCCAGTAGTATATGGGGCAGGGAGGCGAATCAGCCCCAGCATTTT
CDR3 protein: CASSIWGREANQPQHF
clone size: .
D gene: .
J gene: TRBJ1-5
V gene: TRBV19

CDR3 DNA: TGCGCCAGCTATTCCCCCGGGACAGCGAATTACGAGCAGTACTTC
CDR3 protein: CASYSPGTANYEQYF
clone size: .
D gene: TRBD1
J gene: TRBJ2-7
V gene: TRBV23-1

CDR3 DNA: TGTGCCAGCAGCCCAATAGACAGGGGGTCAAGGAACACTGAAGCTTTCTTT
CDR3 protein: CASSPIDRGSRNTEAFF
clone size: .
D gene: TRBD1
J gene: TRBJ1-1
V gene: TRBV14

CDR3 DNA: TGTGCCAGCAGCTTGACAGGGAGTTACGAGCAGTACTTC
CDR3 protein: CASSLTGSYEQYF
clone size: .
D gene: .
J gene: TRBJ2-7
V gene: TRBV5-5

CDR3 DNA: TGTGCCAGCAGCTTAGAGAGGAACACTGAAGCTTTCTTT
CDR3 protein: CASSLERNTEAFF
clone size: .
D gene: .
J gene: TRBJ1-1
V gene: TRBV11-3

CDR3 DNA: TGTGCCAGCAGCAAAGGCGGACAGGGGGCCTTTAATCAGCCCCAGCATTTT
CDR3 protein: CASSKGGQGAFNQPQHF
clone size: .
D gene: .
J gene: TRBJ1-5
V gene: TRBV21-1

CDR3 DNA: TGCGCCAGCAGCTCGACTCGACAGGGTAGTGGGCAGTACTTC
CDR3 protein: CASSSTRQGSGQYF
clone size: .
D gene: TRBD1
J gene: TRBJ2-7
V gene: TRBV5-1

CDR3 DNA: TGTGCCAGCAGCTTAAGAAGGCCGAGTCGAGGGGGCCAAGAGACCCAGTACTTC
CDR3 protein: CASSLRRPSRGGQETQYF
clone size: .
D gene: .
J gene: TRBJ2-5
V gene: TRBV7-3

CDR3 DNA: TGTGCCAGCAGCCCCGGGCAGGGGGCGGCGAGTGAGCAGTTCTTC
CDR3 protein: CASSPGQGAASEQFF
clone size: .
D gene: TRBD1
J gene: TRBJ2-1
V gene: TRBV5-5

CDR3 DNA: TGTGCCTGGAGTGATTTTGCGGGGAACGGATGGTACTTC
CDR3 protein: CAWSDFAGNGWYF
clone size: .
D gene: .
J gene: TRBJ2-5
V gene: TRBV30

CDR3 DNA: TGCAGGGGGGACAGATCGGAAGCTTTCTTT
CDR3 protein: CRGDRSEAFF
clone size: .
D gene: TRBD1
J gene: TRBJ1-1
V gene: TRBV20-1

CDR3 DNA: TGTGCCAGCAGCCCCGACAGTAGCGGCTACACCTTC
CDR3 protein: CASSPDSSGYTF
clone size: .
D gene: .
J gene: TRBJ1-2
V gene: TRBV11-2